Below are 30 T cell receptor beta chains sequenced from a single sample in a study of cytomegalovirus exposure and HLA in healthy donors. The PCR employed 60 Vbeta primers together with 13 Jbeta primers. Produced via immunoSEQ multiplex PCR; TCRdb's table is partial and in-frame only. The sample holds 60,000 or so clones, approximately 80% seen once. Sequencing was performed on PBMCs. These TCRs come from a middle-aged woman in good health and CMV-seropositive.

The genes are TRBV9 and TRBJ1-1, with a weak D call TRBD1 (6 bases). The V gene lost 5 bases and the J gene lost 0 bases, with 11 bases spanning the gap. The CDR3 is 14 amino acids. Germline lookup yields CDR1 SGDLS and CDR2 YYNGEE. The DNA of the CDR3 is TGTGCCAGCAGGAACAGGGCTGTGAACACTGAAGCTTTCTTT. This gives the protein CASRNRAVNTEAFF.

The CDR3 DNA is TGTGCCAGCAAAGGGAGCTCTGGGGAGCTGTTTTTT. It yields the protein CASKGSSGELFF. The chain combines TRBV11-3 with TRBJ2-2; the D gene is possibly TRBD2 (5 bases). This CDR3 is built from 12 residues. V was shortened by 7 bases and J by 8 bases, with 11 bases between the two germline ends. Germline-derived CDR1 and CDR2 are SGHNT and YENEEA.

In DNA, the CDR3 is TGTGCCAGCAGTTTGGGGGACAGCGCCTACGAGCAGTACTTC. It encodes CASSLGDSAYEQYF. This chain links TRBV27 with TRBJ2-7; 7 bases match TRBD1. This CDR3 has 14 amino acids. Trimming at V came to 3 bases and at J to 2 bases, leaving 4 bases not matched to a gene. In germline, CDR1 is MNHEY, CDR2 SMNVEV (reference sequence).

V gene TRBV6-5 combines with J gene TRBJ1-1; 7 nucleotides agree with TRBD1. From germline, CDR1 is MNHEY and CDR2 SVGAGI. CDR3 length equals 13 residues. V lost 5 bases, J lost 11 bases, and 11 bases stayed unmatched. The CDR3 protein is CASSKSTGLEAFF. CDR3 sequence (DNA): TGTGCCAGCAGTAAATCGACAGGGCTGGAGGCTTTCTTT.

The chain carries TRBV7-9 and TRBJ1-1; TRBD1 is a possible D gene (6 bases). The CDR3 sequence is 14 residues long. The V end was cut by 6 bases, the J end by 8 bases, with 19 bases between. Germline-derived CDR1 and CDR2 are SEHNR and FQNEAQ (reference sequence). This CDR3 reads CASSTDRSLSEAFF. In DNA, the CDR3 is TGTGCCAGCAGTACCGACAGGTCGTTGTCGGAAGCTTTCTTT.

Concerning this clone itself: A read error may produce the germline difference seen at one junction end. The rearrangement joins TRBV7-9 to TRBJ1-6; 8 bases are a match to TRBD1. This CDR3 has 16 residues. Germline values: CDR1 SEHNR, CDR2 FQNEAQ (reference sequence). Here the CDR3 DNA reads TGTTCCAGCAGCCCCAGGGGGCGAGGGGAAAATTCACCCCTCCACTTT. Translated, it gives CSSSPRGRGENSPLHF.

This chain uses TRBV9 with TRBJ2-2, with D possibly being TRBD1 (5 bases). Germline values: CDR1 SGDLS, CDR2 YYNGEE. The V end lost 0 bases, the J end lost 3 bases, and 9 bases lay between the germline ends. The CDR3 has 15 residues. The CDR3 DNA reads TGTGCCAGCAGCGTAGTAGGGGCGGACACCGGGGAGCTGTTTTTT. It specifies CASSVVGADTGELFF.

This chain links TRBV18 with TRBJ2-1; tentatively, D is TRBD2 (6 bases). Per the germline V gene, CDR1 is KGHSH and CDR2 is LQKENI. The CDR3 is 14 amino acids. Trimming took 3 bases from V and 1 from J, leaving 7 bases between them. In DNA, the CDR3 is TGTGCCAGCTCACCCAGCGGGTCCTACAATGAGCAGTTCTTC. This sequence encodes CASSPSGSYNEQFF.

Note on this clone: The sample contains more than one DNA sequence encoding this CDR3. This sequence joins TRBV11-2 and TRBJ2-6; 8 bases are shared with TRBD1. Germline CDR1 is SGHAT and CDR2 is FQNNGV. With V trimmed by 1 base and J by 0 bases, 8 bases remained unmatched. The CDR3 is 19 amino acids. CDR3: CASSLVGRGQFSGANVLTF. The CDR3 coding sequence is TGTGCCAGCAGCTTAGTCGGCAGGGGGCAATTCTCTGGGGCCAACGTCCTGACTTTC.

DNA of the CDR3: TGCGCCAGCAGCCAAGATAACCTCGCTCGAGGCTATGGCTACACCTTC. Translating it yields CASSQDNLARGYGYTF. The rearrangement uses TRBV4-1 and TRBJ1-2, with no clear D. Germline loops: CDR1 MGHRA, CDR2 YSYEKL. Trimming shortened V by 0 bases and J by 4 bases, and 15 bases separated the two germline ends. The CDR3 loop spans 16 amino acids.

The chain joins TRBV28 to TRBJ1-4; D unresolved. The germline V gene has CDR1 MDHEN and CDR2 SYDVKM. With 4 bases removed from V and 0 bases from J, the gap between germline ends came to 9 bases. The CDR3 runs to 15 residues. CDR3 sequence: CASSYGRATNEKLFF. CDR3 coding DNA: TGTGCCAGCAGTTACGGGAGGGCAACTAATGAAAAACTGTTTTTT.

CDR3 in DNA: TGTGCCAGCAGCCCCTCCCGGACAGGGAAAGAGACCCAGTACTTC. Protein: CASSPSRTGKETQYF. V usage is TRBV7-3 and J usage is TRBJ2-5; 8 bases map to TRBD1. The CDR3 spans 15 residues. CDR1 and CDR2 from the germline V gene are SGHTA and FQGTGA. V dropped 5 bases and J dropped 3; count of bases not matched to a gene: 8.

This clone has only a few counts. The rearrangement uses TRBV5-4 and TRBJ2-7, with a possible D match to TRBD2 (6 bases). There are 13 residues in the CDR3. Germline V gene data show CDR1 as SGHNT and CDR2 as YYREEE (reference sequence). V lost 4 bases and J 5 bases, leaving 13 bases between the germline ends. The CDR3 here is CASSLATVHEQYF. The CDR3, as DNA: TGTGCCAGCAGCCTAGCGACTGTCCACGAGCAGTACTTC.

The chain couples TRBV6-1 to TRBJ2-7; 10 positions agree with TRBD2. V was clipped by 5 bases and J by 2 bases; unmatched bases: 6. The CDR3 sequence is 15 residues long. Germline CDR1 is MNHNS and CDR2 is SASEGT. The CDR3 region has the DNA TGTGCCAGCAGTCAATCTAGCGGGGGCCCCTACGAGCAGTACTTC. Translating it yields CASSQSSGGPYEQYF.

This sequence joins TRBV11-2 and TRBJ2-1; 12 bases agree with TRBD2. CDR1 SGHAT and CDR2 FQNNGV come from the germline V gene. With 6 bases clipped from V and 7 bases from J, the junction kept 10 bases outside the gene matches. The length of the CDR3 is 16 residues. The CDR3 is CASRSPGLAGFNEQFF. The CDR3 DNA reads as TGTGCCAGCAGATCCCCCGGACTAGCGGGGTTTAATGAGCAGTTCTTC.

The chain carries TRBV2 and TRBJ1-4; no reliable D call. CDR1 is SNHLY, CDR2 FYNNEI, per germline. This CDR3 is 14 amino acids long. V lost 8 bases, J lost 6 bases, and 16 bases lay in between. The CDR3 nucleotides are TGTGCCAGCCGCCGCCGGGGAGGAGATGAAAAACTGTTTTTT. It encodes CASRRRGGDEKLFF.

The V call is TRBV6-1, the J call TRBJ1-6; TRBD1 might be the D (6 bases). This CDR3 contains 14 residues. CDR1 and CDR2 (germline): MNHNS, SASEGT. The V and J ends lost 5 bases and 10 bases respectively, with 15 bases between them. CDR3 loop: CASSWTALGSPLHF. The CDR3 bases are TGTGCCAGCAGTTGGACAGCTTTGGGGTCACCCCTCCACTTT.

The chain combines TRBV7-6 with TRBJ1-4; D unclear. This CDR3 is built from 14 residues. The germline gives CDR1 SGHVS, CDR2 FNYEAQ. Trimming shortened V by 0 bases and J by 7 bases, and 9 bases separated the two germline ends. The CDR3 nucleotides are TGTGCCAGCAGCTTAGCCGGTTCAGGTGAAAAACTGTTTTTT. Translation: CASSLAGSGEKLFF. Complete variable domain (other parts from reference TRBV7-6 and TRBJ1-4): GAGVSQSPRYKVTKRGQDVALRCDPISGHVSLYWYRQALGQGPEFLTYFNYEAQQDKSGLPNDRFSAERPEGSISTLTIQRTEQRDSAMYRCASSLAGSGEKLFFGSGTQLSVL.

The gene calls are TRBV10-2 and TRBJ2-1, with 8 bases that match TRBD2. The CDR3 is 16 residues long. V gave up 3 bases and J gave up 5 bases; unmatched junction bases: 9. CDR1 and CDR2 (germline): WSHSY, SAAADI. CDR3 in DNA: TGCGCCAGCAGTGACGTTGGCGGGGGGCCCGACAATGAGCAGTTCTTC. It specifies CASSDVGGGPDNEQFF.

The chain uses TRBV19 and TRBJ1-6, with 8 bases identical to TRBD1. In germline, CDR1 is LNHDA, CDR2 SQIVND (reference sequence). This CDR3 is 14 amino acids long. The V and J ends lost 9 bases and 6 bases, in that order; junction bases with no gene match: 7. The CDR3 sequence is CASSRQGINSPLHF. The CDR3, as DNA: TGTGCCAGCAGCCGACAGGGGATTAATTCACCCCTCCACTTT.

The chain has TRBV7-8 and TRBJ2-1; the D gene is possibly TRBD1 (6 bases). Germline V gene sequence: CDR1 SGHVS, CDR2 FQNEAQ. The CDR3 consists of 15 residues. Trimming removed 5 bases at V and 1 base at J, with 12 bases between. CDR3 DNA sequence: TGTGCCAGCAGCCCGTTACAGGGATCCTACAATGAGCAGTTCTTC. Amino acids: CASSPLQGSYNEQFF.

The J gene is TRBJ2-3, the V gene TRBV5-4; the match to TRBD1 covers 7 bases. The CDR3 sequence is 15 residues long. The ends lost 0 bases at V and 10 bases at J; junction bases unmatched: 11. CDR1 SGHNT and CDR2 YYREEE come from the germline V gene (reference sequence). The CDR3 DNA follows: TGTGCCAGCAGCTTGGACCAGAGACAGGGTTCGCCGCAGTATTTT. This encodes CASSLDQRQGSPQYF.

The rearrangement joins TRBV6-6 to TRBJ1-1; a weak D match, TRBD1 (5 bases). The germline V gene encodes CDR1 MNHNY and CDR2 SVGAGI (reference sequence). The CDR3 is 12 residues long. V lost 7 bases and J 0 bases, leaving 6 bases between the germline ends. CDR3 amino acids: CASTTVNTEAFF. In DNA form, the CDR3 reads TGTGCCAGCACGACAGTGAACACTGAAGCTTTCTTT.

V is TRBV11-3 and J is TRBJ2-2, with D possibly being TRBD1 (6 bases). Trimming removed 1 base at V and 14 bases at J, with 11 bases between. This CDR3 has 12 amino acids. Germline loops: CDR1 SGHNT, CDR2 YENEEA. The DNA of the CDR3 is TGTGCCAGCAGCTTAGGGCCGGGACAACTGTTTTTT. This encodes CASSLGPGQLFF.

The table lists this clone with a few counts. This chain joins TRBV27 and TRBJ2-7; a weak D match, TRBD1 (5 bases). Germline V gives CDR1 MNHEY, CDR2 SMNVEV (reference sequence). Trimming took off 5 bases at V and 4 bases at J, with 18 bases between the two ends. This CDR3 comprises 15 residues. The CDR3 region has the DNA TGTGCCAGCAGTCCCTCCCTGGACATTCCGTACGAGCAGTACTTC. Translation gives CASSPSLDIPYEQYF.

V is TRBV15 and J is TRBJ1-2; weak D call: TRBD1 (5 bases). The CDR3 covers 15 residues. V gave up 1 base and J gave up 4 bases, with 13 bases separating them. CDR1 LNHNV and CDR2 YYDKDF come from the germline V gene (reference sequence). The CDR3 DNA sequence: TGTGCCACCAGCAGAGCGGGGGGAGGGCCCTATGGCTACACCTTC. Protein product: CATSRAGGGPYGYTF.

The chain employs TRBV19 and TRBJ2-7; no reliable D call. V was cut by 5 bases and J by 7 bases, with 18 bases left in between. Germline V gene lookup returns CDR1 LNHDA and CDR2 SQIVND (reference sequence). The CDR3 is 14 residues long. The CDR3 protein is CASSWSPTKSEQYF. The CDR3 DNA reads TGTGCCAGTAGTTGGTCACCTACGAAATCGGAGCAGTACTTC.

This clone has a single count. The V and J genes are TRBV2 and TRBJ1-1; D may be TRBD1 (6 bases). V lost 8 bases, J lost 0 bases, and 16 bases lay in between. There are 15 residues in the CDR3. CDR1 is SNHLY and CDR2 is FYNNEI in the germline V gene. The CDR3 bases are TGTGCCAGCGGGGGCGAGCAGTTAATGAACACTGAAGCTTTCTTT. Its protein product is CASGGEQLMNTEAFF.

The chain has TRBV6-1 and TRBJ1-2, with D perhaps TRBD1 (5 bases). This CDR3 spans 13 amino acids. Germline-derived CDR1 and CDR2 are MNHNS and SASEGT. The V gene lost 6 bases and the J gene lost 5 bases, with 13 bases spanning the gap. The CDR3: CASREGNTYGYTF. The CDR3 coding sequence is TGTGCCAGCAGGGAGGGGAACACTTATGGCTACACCTTC.

Only one count was recorded for this clone. The chain links TRBV11-2 to TRBJ2-1; TRBD2 matches 14 bases. Trimming at V came to 5 bases and at J to 15 bases, leaving 15 bases not matched to a gene. Germline V lookup: CDR1 SGHAT, CDR2 FQNNGV. The CDR3 sequence is 16 residues long. CDR3 amino acids: CASSPGLAGGLHVGFF. CDR3 nucleotide sequence: TGTGCCAGCAGCCCCGGACTAGCGGGGGGCCTGCATGTTGGGTTCTTC.